This entry features one TCR beta chain sequence. Its antigen remains unidentified. This record comes from a study of post-analysis software for immune sequencing data. Across the whole study: Relapsing-remitting, secondary progressive and progressive-relapsing multiple sclerosis courses were included. Study-wide findings and caveats: Several TRBV segments occurring more often in patients than controls included TRBV5-6, TRBV5-1 and TRBV20-1. Diversity measured as normalized Chao1 was significantly lower in multiple sclerosis patients than in controls.

The germline V gene encodes CDR1 SGHTA and CDR2 FQGNSA. The CDR3 is 15 amino acids. The V end lost 2 bases, the J end lost 4 bases, and 14 bases lay between the germline ends. Prepared TCR beta cDNA libraries contained unique molecular identifiers. Yield was roughly 0.5 million cDNA molecules from around 1 to 9.1 million T cells. TCRdb re-analysed the PCR reads in MiXCR, keeping a single row per CDR3 protein. The sample includes about 500,000 distinct CDR3 sequences, approximately 46% of them seen just once. V and J are TRBV7-2 and TRBJ1-1; TRBD1 is a possible D gene (6 bases). Input material: blood. The clonotype comes from a girl aged 10 to 17 with multiple sclerosis. CDR3 nucleotides: TGTGCCAGCAGCTTACATGCAGGGGTAACCACTGAAGCTTTCTTT. It codes for CASSLHAGVTTEAFF.